The clone carrying this T cell receptor beta chain was counted at least ten times. No antigen is known for it. This record belongs to a study of T cells in Graves' hyperthyroidism and ophthalmopathy. General observations from the study: Blood also carried most thyroid clonotypes expanded above 0.001. The model forecast ophthalmopathy, anticipating it by a median around 6.9 months before onset.

RNA transcripts were the template for amplifying TCR beta CDR3 regions. The HTBI primer set served for first-round RT-PCR of the TCR CDR3. MiXCR, run by TCRdb on the multiplex PCR reads, gives a single entry per CDR3 protein. The sample carries some 490,000 distinct CDR3 sequences, around 15% recorded once. The CDR3 spans 19 residues. Germline V gene lookup returns CDR1 LGHDT and CDR2 YNNKEL (reference sequence). V lost 0 bases and J lost 4, with 19 bases in between. Thyroid ultrasound, orbital computed tomography, clinical symptoms, and serum thyroxine and TRAb underpinned diagnoses. The PBMCs were sourced from fresh peripheral blood (approximately 10 ml).

The sequenced sample was blood. The TCR was taken from a woman in her twenties or thirties with Graves' ophthalmopathy. This rearrangement joins TRBV3-1 to TRBJ1-6; D perhaps matches TRBD1 (6 bases). In DNA, the CDR3 is TGTGCCAGCAGCCAAGACCCCCTGGGACAAGGGGGATATAATTCACCCCTCCACTTT. Residues: CASSQDPLGQGGYNSPLHF.